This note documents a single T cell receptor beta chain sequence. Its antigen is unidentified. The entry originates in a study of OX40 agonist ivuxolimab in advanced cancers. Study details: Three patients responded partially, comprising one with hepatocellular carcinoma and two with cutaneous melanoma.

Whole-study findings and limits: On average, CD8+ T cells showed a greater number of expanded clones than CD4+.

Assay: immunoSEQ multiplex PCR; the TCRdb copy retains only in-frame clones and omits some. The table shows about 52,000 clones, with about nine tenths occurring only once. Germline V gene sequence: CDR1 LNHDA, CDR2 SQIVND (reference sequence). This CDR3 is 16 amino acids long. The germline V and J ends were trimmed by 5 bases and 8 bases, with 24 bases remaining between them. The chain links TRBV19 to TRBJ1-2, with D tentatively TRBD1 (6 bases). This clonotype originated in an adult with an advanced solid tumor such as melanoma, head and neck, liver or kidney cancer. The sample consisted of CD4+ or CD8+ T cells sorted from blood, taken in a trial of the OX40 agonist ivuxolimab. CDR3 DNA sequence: TGTGCCAGTAGTTCCTTCCAGACGGGGGCGGATAGCGGCTACACCTTC. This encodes CASSSFQTGADSGYTF. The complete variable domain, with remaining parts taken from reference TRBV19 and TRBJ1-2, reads DGGITQSPKYLFRKEGQNVTLSCEQNLNHDAMYWYRQDPGQGLRLIYYSQIVNDFQKGDIAEGYSVSREKKESFPLTVTSAQKNPTAFYLCASSSFQTGADSGYTFGSGTRLTVV.